This T cell receptor beta chain was observed in a study of alternative splicing in chronic myeloid leukemia remission (TCRdb year 2020). For the wider study: RNA sequencing was used to profile peripheral blood taken from chronic-phase CML patients both at diagnosis and at remission, and those profiles were then compared against healthy donors. Female/male counts were 11/5 for diagnosis samples, 8/3 for remission samples and 2/4 for controls. For diagnosis, remission and control samples alike, total RNA was extracted from peripheral blood mononuclear cells using Trizol. Median ages of about 50 years at diagnosis, roughly 58 at remission and about 34 for healthy controls were recorded.

Broader findings and caveats from the paper: At remission, blood cell composition was reshaped to resemble that of the lymphoid cell-enriched normal controls. Blood cell composition differed strongly depending on the timepoint, moving from an enrichment of myeloid progenitors at diagnosis to an enrichment of mature lymphoid cells at remission.

Points on this clonotype: Its target antigen remains unknown.

Peripheral blood was obtained from six healthy donors to serve as normal controls. Library preparation used bulk RNA-seq. The TruSeq Stranded RNA sample prep kit was used to generate libraries of poly-A-enriched mRNA from an input of around 1 ug total RNA. Paired-end sequencing was carried out on a HiSeq 2500, and each sample was sequenced in triplicate. A read length of 125 nucleotides per mate was used for RNA-seq. As for the authors' bioinformatics: Reads were trimmed and aligned to hg38 using STAR v2.7, and quality control was performed with FASTQC, RSeQC and multiqc. Salmon 0.14.1 was used to quantify gene expression levels as transcripts per million (TPM). The results of principal component analysis suggested that neither trial, library batch, sequencing batch, treatment regimen nor sex drove the transcriptomic profiles. Reads reprocessed by TCRdb are summarized as one entry per CDR3 protein sequence, and DNA is absent. These V and J calls are TCRdb output, not the study's own analysis. The table for this sample lists roughly 360 distinct CDR3 sequences; over 90% of them were counted only once. Over 7.5% of the sample belongs to the ten largest clones.

The CDR3 contains 14 residues, cysteine and phenylalanine counted. DNA is not recorded here. The germline V gene yields SNHLY for CDR1 and FYNNEI for CDR2. The material sequenced was PBMCs. The receptor chain draws on TRBV2 and TRBJ2-1; with no DNA, the TCRdb D assignment of TRBD2 cannot be verified. The sequence derives from a person between 30 and 49 years old in good health. The CDR3 protein is CASSGGGDRDEQFF.